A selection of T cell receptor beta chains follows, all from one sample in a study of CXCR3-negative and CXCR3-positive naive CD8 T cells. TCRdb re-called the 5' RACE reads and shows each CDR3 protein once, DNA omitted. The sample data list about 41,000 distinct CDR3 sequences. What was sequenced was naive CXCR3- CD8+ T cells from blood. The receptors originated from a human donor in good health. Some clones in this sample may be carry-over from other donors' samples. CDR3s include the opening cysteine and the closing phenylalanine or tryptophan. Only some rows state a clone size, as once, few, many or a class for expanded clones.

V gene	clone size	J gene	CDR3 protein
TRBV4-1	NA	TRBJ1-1	CASSLSTGENTEAFF
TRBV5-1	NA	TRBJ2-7	CASSWGQGMDEQYF
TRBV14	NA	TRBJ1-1	CASSRRQTNTEAFF
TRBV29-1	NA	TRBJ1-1	CSVGTRGHAFF
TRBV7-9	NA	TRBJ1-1	CASSLVGFEAFF
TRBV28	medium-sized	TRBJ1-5	CASSLGREGQPQHF
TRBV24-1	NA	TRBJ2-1	CATSAAGDNEQFF
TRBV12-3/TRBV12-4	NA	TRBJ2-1	CASTHSDRGAYNEQFF
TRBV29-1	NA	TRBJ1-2	CSVTQDSYGYTF
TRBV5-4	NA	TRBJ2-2	CASSLDPRDPPNTGELFF
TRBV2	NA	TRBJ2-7	CASLSGRDEQYF
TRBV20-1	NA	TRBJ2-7	CSARERTYEQYF
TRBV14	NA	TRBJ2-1	CASGTGVFYEQFF
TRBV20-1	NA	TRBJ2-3	CSAPRVSSGATDTQYF
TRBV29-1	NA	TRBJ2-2	CSVVQEDRGELFF
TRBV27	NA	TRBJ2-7	CASSLRTGGMSYEQYF
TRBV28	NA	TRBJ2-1	CASSLSSGSGEQFF
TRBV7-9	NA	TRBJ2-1	CASSADSANEQFF
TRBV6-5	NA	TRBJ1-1	CASITPGQGASEAFF
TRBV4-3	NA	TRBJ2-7	CASSQPGQGAYEQYF
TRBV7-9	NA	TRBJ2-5	CASSLAYSETQYF
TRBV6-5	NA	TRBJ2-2	CASSMWVYTGELFF
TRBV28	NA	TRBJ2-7	CASSPKESSSYEQYF
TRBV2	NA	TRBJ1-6	CASSEDGAGTAWAGNSPLHF
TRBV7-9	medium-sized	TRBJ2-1	CASSLLEGNEQFF
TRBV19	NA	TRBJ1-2	CASSGLNPYDGYTF
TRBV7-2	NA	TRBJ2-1	CASSSPGGNEQFF
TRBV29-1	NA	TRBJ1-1	CSVEWEDTEAFF
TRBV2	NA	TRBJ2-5	CASRGTEARMAQYF
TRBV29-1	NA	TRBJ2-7	CSVSTGDNYEQYF
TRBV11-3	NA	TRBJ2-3	CASSGRTSPDTQYF
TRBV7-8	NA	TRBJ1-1	CASSSLDTEAFF
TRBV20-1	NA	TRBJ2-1	CSAREDSGNEQFF
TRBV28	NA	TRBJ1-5	CASYCRYSNQPQHF
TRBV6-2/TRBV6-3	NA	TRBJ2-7	CASSLATYEQYF
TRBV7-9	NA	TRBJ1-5	CASSRTGYSNQPQHF
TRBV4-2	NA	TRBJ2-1	CASSQDQSESYNEQFF
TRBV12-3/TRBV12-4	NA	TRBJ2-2	CASSPGLAGMNTGELFF
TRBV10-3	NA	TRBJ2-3	CAIRITSGGPADTQYF
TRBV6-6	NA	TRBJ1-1	CASTIIGTDTEAFF
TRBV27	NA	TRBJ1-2	CASSSSGQLYGYTF
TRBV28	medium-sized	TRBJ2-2	CASNQDRVATGELFF
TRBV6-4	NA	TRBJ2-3	CASSDGLGGPDTQYF
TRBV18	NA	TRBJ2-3	CASSPKGGTDTQYF
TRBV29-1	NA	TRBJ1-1	CSALTGIEAFF
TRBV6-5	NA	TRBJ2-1	CASSYELAGYNEQFF